The next 9 T cell receptor beta chains were all read from a single sample in a study of blood T cells in healthy people across ages. A second roughly 6 to 12 cycle PCR used barcoded and J-beta primers. Each CDR3 protein is one row after TCRdb ran MiXCR on the 5' RACE reads. The sample contains roughly 680,000 distinct CDR3 sequences, roughly 50% of which appear only once. Material: blood. The receptors were sampled from an older woman in good health.

The genes are TRBV28 and TRBJ2-7; 8 nucleotides line up with TRBD1. The J call could be wrong; TRBJ2-5 is a better fit for the DNA end. CDR1 and CDR2 (germline): MDHEN, SYDVKM. The CDR3 has 15 residues. CDR3 DNA sequence: TGTGCCAGCAGTGGACAGGGATCCCTTCGGAAGACCCAGTACTTC. Its protein product is CASSGQGSLRKTQYF.

This clonotype was counted a single time. This chain uses TRBV2 with TRBJ1-2, with D maybe TRBD1 (5 bases). V gave up 0 bases and J gave up 8 bases, with 19 bases separating them. This CDR3 comprises 16 residues. Germline values: CDR1 SNHLY, CDR2 FYNNEI. CDR3 sequence: CASSEAFWDSPGGYTF. For the CDR3, the DNA is TGTGCCAGCAGTGAAGCGTTTTGGGACTCCCCAGGAGGCTACACCTTC.

The rearrangement uses TRBV6-6 and TRBJ1-5; weak D call: TRBD1 (5 bases). Germline CDR1 and CDR2: MNHNY and SVGAGI (reference sequence). Trimming took off 5 bases at V and 7 bases at J, with 15 bases between the two ends. This CDR3 comprises 14 residues. CDR3 protein: CASSRLAGYQPQHF. CDR3 nucleotide sequence: TGTGCCAGCAGTCGCTTGGCAGGGTACCAGCCCCAGCATTTT.

The chain combines TRBV3-1 with TRBJ2-5, with D maybe TRBD2 (6 bases). Germline values: CDR1 LGHDT, CDR2 YNNKEL (reference sequence). The CDR3 is 14 amino acids. Deletions cut 3 bases from V and 2 bases from J, with 10 bases between. The CDR3 coding sequence is TGTGCCAGCAGCCAGCAAGCGGGTCAAGAGACCCAGTACTTC. Translated: CASSQQAGQETQYF.

This clonotype was recorded many times. The chain joins TRBV5-1 to TRBJ2-7; TRBD2 agrees at 14 bases. The V gene's germline CDR1 is SGHRS and CDR2 YFSETQ. CDR3 length equals 16 residues. Trimming at V came to 3 bases and at J to 0 bases, leaving 2 bases not matched to a gene. CDR3 residues: CASSSGLAGVSYEQYF. CDR3 DNA sequence: TGCGCCAGCAGCTCGGGACTAGCGGGAGTCTCCTACGAGCAGTACTTC.

The J gene is TRBJ2-1, the V gene TRBV2, with D possibly matching TRBD1 (5 bases). The better agreement between TRBJ2-7 and the DNA end casts doubt on the J call. Looked up from germline, CDR1 is SNHLY and CDR2 is FYNNEI. This CDR3 is 15 amino acids long. This CDR3 is CASSEGRSSYNEQYF. In DNA, the CDR3 is TGTGCCAGCAGTGAGGGGCGGAGTTCCTACAATGAGCAGTACTTC.

This chain joins TRBV20-1 and TRBJ2-5; 13 bases agree with TRBD2. Unmatched junction bases numbered 6, after V lost 6 bases and J lost 5 bases. There are 14 residues in the CDR3. CDR1 and CDR2 from the germline V gene are DFQATT and SNEGSKA (reference sequence). DNA for the CDR3: TGCAGTGCACCACTAGCGGGAGGGCGGGAGACCCAGTACTTC. It encodes CSAPLAGGRETQYF.

The chain links TRBV7-6 to TRBJ2-1; D uncertain. Germline V gives CDR1 SGHVS, CDR2 FNYEAQ. This CDR3 has 13 amino acids. V shed 0 bases and J shed 7 bases, with 7 bases lying between them. As DNA, the CDR3 is TGTGCCAGCAGCTTAGCTCACCGGAATGAGCAGTTCTTC. Amino acid sequence: CASSLAHRNEQFF.

In this sample, this clonotype turned up a few times. The V and J genes are TRBV10-3 and TRBJ2-5; D is possibly TRBD2 (6 bases). Trimming removed 2 bases at V and 4 bases at J, with 17 bases between. CDR1 is ENHRY and CDR2 is SYGVKD in the germline V gene. The CDR3 is 16 amino acids. This chain's CDR3 is CAISEAGSGTGETQYF. For the CDR3, the DNA is TGTGCCATCAGTGAGGCGGGATCAGGGACCGGAGAGACCCAGTACTTC.